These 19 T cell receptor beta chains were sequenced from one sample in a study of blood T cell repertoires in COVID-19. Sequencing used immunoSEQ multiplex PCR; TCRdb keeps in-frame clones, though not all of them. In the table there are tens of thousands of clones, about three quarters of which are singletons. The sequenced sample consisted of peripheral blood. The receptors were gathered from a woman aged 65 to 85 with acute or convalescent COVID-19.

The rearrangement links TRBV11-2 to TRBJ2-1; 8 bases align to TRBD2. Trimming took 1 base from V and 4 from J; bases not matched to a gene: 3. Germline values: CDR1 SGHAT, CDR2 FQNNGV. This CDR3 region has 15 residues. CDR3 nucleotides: TGTGCCAGCAGCTTAGTAGCGGGGACGTACAATGAGCAGTTCTTC. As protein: CASSLVAGTYNEQFF.

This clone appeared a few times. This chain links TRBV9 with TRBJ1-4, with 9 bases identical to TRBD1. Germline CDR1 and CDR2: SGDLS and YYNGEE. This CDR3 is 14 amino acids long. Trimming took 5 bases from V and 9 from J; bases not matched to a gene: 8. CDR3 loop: CASSGQGFDQKLFF. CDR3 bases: TGTGCCAGCAGTGGACAGGGGTTCGATCAAAAACTGTTTTTT.

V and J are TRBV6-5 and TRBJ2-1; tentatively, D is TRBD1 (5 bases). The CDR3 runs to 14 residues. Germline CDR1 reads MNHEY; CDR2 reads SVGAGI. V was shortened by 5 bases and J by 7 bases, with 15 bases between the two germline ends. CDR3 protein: CASSTQFQGNEQFF. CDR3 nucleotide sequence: TGTGCCAGCAGTACCCAATTCCAGGGTAATGAGCAGTTCTTC.

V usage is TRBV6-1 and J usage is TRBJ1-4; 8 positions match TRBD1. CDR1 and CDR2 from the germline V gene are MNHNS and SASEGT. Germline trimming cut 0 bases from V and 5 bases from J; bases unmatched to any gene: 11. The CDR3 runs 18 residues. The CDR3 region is CASSEAGQGAQRNEKLFF. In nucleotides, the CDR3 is TGTGCCAGCAGTGAAGCGGGGCAGGGGGCGCAGAGGAATGAAAAACTGTTTTTT.

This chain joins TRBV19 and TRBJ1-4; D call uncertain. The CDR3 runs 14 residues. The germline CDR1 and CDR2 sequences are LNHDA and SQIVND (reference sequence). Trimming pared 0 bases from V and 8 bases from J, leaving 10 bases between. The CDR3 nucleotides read TGTGCCAGTAGTATAGATCGGGATACAGAAAAACTGTTTTTT. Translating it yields CASSIDRDTEKLFF.

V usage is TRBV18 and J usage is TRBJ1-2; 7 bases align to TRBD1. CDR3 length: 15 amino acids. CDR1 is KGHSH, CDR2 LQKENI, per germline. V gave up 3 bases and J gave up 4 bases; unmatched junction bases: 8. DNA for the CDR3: TGTGCCAGCTCACCTTATGACAGGGAGCTCTATGGCTACACCTTC. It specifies CASSPYDRELYGYTF. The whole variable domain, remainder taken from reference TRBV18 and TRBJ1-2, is NAGVMQNPRHLVRRRGQEARLRCSPMKGHSHVYWYRQLPEEGLKFMVYLQKENIIDESGMPKERFSAEFPKEGPSILRIQQVVRGDSAAYFCASSPYDRELYGYTFGSGTRLTVV.

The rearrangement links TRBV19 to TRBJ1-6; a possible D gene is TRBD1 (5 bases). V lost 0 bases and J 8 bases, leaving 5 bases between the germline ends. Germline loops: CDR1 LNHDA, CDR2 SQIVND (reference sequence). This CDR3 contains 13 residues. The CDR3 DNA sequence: TGTGCCAGTAGTATAGACAGGGATTCACCCCTCCACTTT. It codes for CASSIDRDSPLHF.

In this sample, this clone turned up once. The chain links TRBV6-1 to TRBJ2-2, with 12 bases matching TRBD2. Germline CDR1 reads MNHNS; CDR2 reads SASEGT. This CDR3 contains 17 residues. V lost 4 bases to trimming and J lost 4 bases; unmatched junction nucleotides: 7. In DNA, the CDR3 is TGTGCCAGCAGTGCCCTAGCGGGAGGGCCGGGCACCGGGGAGCTGTTTTTT. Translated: CASSALAGGPGTGELFF.

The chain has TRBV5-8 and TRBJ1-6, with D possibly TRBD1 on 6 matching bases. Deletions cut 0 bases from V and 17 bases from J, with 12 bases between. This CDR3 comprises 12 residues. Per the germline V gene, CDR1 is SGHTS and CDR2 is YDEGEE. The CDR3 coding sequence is TGTGCCAGCAGCTTGGCCGACAGGTTGATCCACTTT. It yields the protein CASSLADRLIHF.

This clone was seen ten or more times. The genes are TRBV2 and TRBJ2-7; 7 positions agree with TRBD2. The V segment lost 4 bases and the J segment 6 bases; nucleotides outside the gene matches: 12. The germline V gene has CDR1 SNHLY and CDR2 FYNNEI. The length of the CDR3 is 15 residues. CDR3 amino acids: CASSGWRERSGEQYF. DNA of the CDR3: TGTGCCAGCAGTGGTTGGCGGGAGAGATCGGGCGAGCAGTACTTC.

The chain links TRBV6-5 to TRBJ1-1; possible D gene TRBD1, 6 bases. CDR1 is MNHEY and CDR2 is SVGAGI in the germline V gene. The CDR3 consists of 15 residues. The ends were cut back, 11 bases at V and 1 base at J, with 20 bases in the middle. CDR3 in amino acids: CASRNGGRPNTEAFF. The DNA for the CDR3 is TGTGCCTCACGAAATGGGGGCAGACCGAACACTGAAGCTTTCTTT.

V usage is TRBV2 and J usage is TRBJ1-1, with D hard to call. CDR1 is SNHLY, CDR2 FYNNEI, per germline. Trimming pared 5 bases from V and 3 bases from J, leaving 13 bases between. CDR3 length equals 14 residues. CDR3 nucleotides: TGTGCCAGCAGTCTCTTCGGGGAGCACACTGAAGCTTTCTTT. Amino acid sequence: CASSLFGEHTEAFF.

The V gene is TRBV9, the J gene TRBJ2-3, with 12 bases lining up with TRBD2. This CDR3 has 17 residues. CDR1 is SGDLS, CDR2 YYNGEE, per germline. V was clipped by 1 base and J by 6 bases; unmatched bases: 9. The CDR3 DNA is TGTGCCAGCAGCGTAAGATCGTTGACTAGCGGGGGTGATACGCAGTATTTT. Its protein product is CASSVRSLTSGGDTQYF.

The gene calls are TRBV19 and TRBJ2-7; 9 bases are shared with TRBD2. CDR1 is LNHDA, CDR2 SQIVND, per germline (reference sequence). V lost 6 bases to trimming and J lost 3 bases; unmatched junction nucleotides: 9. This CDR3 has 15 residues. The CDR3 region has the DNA TGTGCCAGTAGCGCTAGCGGGGCTAGGAACTACGAGCAGTACTTC. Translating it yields CASSASGARNYEQYF. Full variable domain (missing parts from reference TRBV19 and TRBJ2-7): DGGITQSPKYLFRKEGQNVTLSCEQNLNHDAMYWYRQDPGQGLRLIYYSQIVNDFQKGDIAEGYSVSREKKESFPLTVTSAQKNPTAFYLCASSASGARNYEQYFGPGTRLTVT.

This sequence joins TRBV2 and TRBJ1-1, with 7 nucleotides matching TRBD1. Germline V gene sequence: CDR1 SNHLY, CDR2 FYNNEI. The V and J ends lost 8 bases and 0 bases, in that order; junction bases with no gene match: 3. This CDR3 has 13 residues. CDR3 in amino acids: CASGTDMNTEAFF. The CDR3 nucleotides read TGTGCCAGCGGGACAGATATGAACACTGAAGCTTTCTTT.

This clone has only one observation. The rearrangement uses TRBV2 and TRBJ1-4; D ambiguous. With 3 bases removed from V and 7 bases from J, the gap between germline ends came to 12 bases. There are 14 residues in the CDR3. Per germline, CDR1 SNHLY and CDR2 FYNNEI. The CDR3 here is CASSEAARGEKLFF. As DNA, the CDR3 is TGTGCCAGCAGTGAGGCCGCTCGGGGTGAAAAACTGTTTTTT.

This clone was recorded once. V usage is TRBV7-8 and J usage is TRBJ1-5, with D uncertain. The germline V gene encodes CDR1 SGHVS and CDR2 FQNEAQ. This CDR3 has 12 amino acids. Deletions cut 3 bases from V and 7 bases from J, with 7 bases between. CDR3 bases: TGTGCCAGCAGCTTGGCGGGACAGCCCCAGCATTTT. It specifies CASSLAGQPQHF.

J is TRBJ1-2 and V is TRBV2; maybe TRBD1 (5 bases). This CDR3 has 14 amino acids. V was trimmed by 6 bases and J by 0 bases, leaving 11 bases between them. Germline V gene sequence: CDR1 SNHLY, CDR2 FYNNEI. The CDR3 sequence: CASRTAPSNYGYTF. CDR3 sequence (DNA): TGTGCCAGCAGGACAGCTCCTTCTAACTATGGCTACACCTTC.

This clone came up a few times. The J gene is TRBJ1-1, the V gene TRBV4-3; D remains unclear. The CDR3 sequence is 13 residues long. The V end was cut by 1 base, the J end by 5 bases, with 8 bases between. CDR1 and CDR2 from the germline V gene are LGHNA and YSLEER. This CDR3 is CASSQGSRTEAFF. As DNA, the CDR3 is TGCGCCAGCAGCCAAGGGTCTCGGACTGAAGCTTTCTTT.